This T cell receptor (beta chain) was captured by sequencing in a study of cytomegalovirus exposure and HLA in healthy donors. In germline, CDR1 is SGHRS, CDR2 YFSETQ. V lost 0 bases and J 7 bases, leaving 11 bases between the germline ends. This CDR3 spans 15 amino acids. Primers for the PCR totalled 60 Vbeta and 13 Jbeta. Method: immunoSEQ multiplex PCR; TCRdb's copy keeps in-frame clones and lacks some. Among about 140,000 clones, roughly 76% were seen once, and the ten largest hold 1.5% to 2%. Study results and caveats: In a later analysis, parvovirus B19, influenza, CMV and Epstein-Barr virus appeared linked to several top co-occurrence clusters. Researchers reported in a later analysis that a missense DCLRE1C variant was tied to TCR beta V- and J-gene trimming.

With respect to this clone: Its target is unknown.

The specimen sequenced was PBMCs. The J gene is TRBJ1-6, the V gene TRBV5-1; a possible D gene is TRBD1 (6 bases). This receptor was taken from a female donor in good health and CMV-seronegative. Here the CDR3 DNA reads TGCGCCAGCAGCTTGGTCCAGGGGAACAATTCACCCCTCCACTTT. It yields the protein CASSLVQGNNSPLHF.